These 23 T cell receptor beta chains share one sample of origin, sequenced in a study of CD8+ T cells in alopecia areata. Specified treatment: oral pan-JAK inhibitor, 5-10 mg twice daily. Once RNA had been extracted, it was reverse transcribed into cDNA to act as the sequencing template. Sequencing was performed with immunoSEQ multiplex PCR; in TCRdb, only in-frame clones are kept and a portion is missing. The sample yields approximately 110,000 clones, around three fifths seen once. Material: CD8+ T cells sorted from blood, obtained at week 24, from a patient treated with tofacitinib. The receptor source for this set is a human donor with alopecia areata.

The V call is TRBV7-9, the J call TRBJ2-1; 7 bases align to TRBD2. Germline V gene sequence: CDR1 SEHNR, CDR2 FQNEAQ (reference sequence). The J segment lost 9 bases and the V segment lost 5 bases, leaving 13 bases of the junction unmatched. The CDR3 is 15 amino acids. DNA of the CDR3: TGTGCCAGCAGCGATGGGCTAGCGGCCTCAATTGAGCAGTTCTTC. It yields the protein CASSDGLAASIEQFF.

The chain is built from TRBV6-5 and TRBJ2-7; D may correspond to TRBD1 or TRBD2 (6 bases each). Germline V gene sequence: CDR1 MNHEY, CDR2 SVGAGI. The V end was cut by 0 bases, the J end by 3 bases, with 15 bases between. The CDR3 is made up of 16 amino acids. CDR3 loop: CASSYSLRGQGYEQYF. CDR3 sequence (DNA): TGTGCCAGCAGTTACTCCCTCCGGGGGCAGGGCTACGAGCAGTACTTC.

This clone was seen only a few times. The chain employs TRBV27 and TRBJ1-4; no clear D. CDR1 is MNHEY and CDR2 is SMNVEV in the germline V gene (reference sequence). V lost 3 bases and J 7 bases, leaving 3 bases between the germline ends. CDR3 length equals 11 residues. The CDR3 coding sequence is TGTGCCAGCAGTTTGGGTGAAAAACTGTTTTTT. Translation: CASSLGEKLFF. The full variable domain, rest sourced from reference TRBV27 and TRBJ1-4, is EAQVTQNPRYLITVTGKKLTVTCSQNMNHEYMSWYRQDPGLGLRQIYYSMNVEVTDKGDVPEGYKVSRKEKRNFPLILESPSPNQTSLYFCASSLGEKLFFGSGTQLSVL.

The V and J genes are TRBV4-1 and TRBJ1-5, with 9 nucleotides matching TRBD1. V was clipped by 4 bases and J by 6 bases; unmatched bases: 7. The CDR3 runs to 15 residues. Germline V CDR1 and CDR2: MGHRA, YSYEKL. In nucleotides, the CDR3 is TGCGCCAGCAGCCCGGGACAGGGTATGAGTCAGCCCCAGCATTTT. It specifies CASSPGQGMSQPQHF.

The rearrangement joins TRBV9 to TRBJ2-5; TRBD1 might be the D (5 bases). The CDR3 consists of 15 residues. From germline, CDR1 is SGDLS and CDR2 YYNGEE. V was trimmed by 2 bases and J by 4 bases, leaving 15 bases between them. CDR3 in amino acids: CASSVDTTVRETQYF. The CDR3 nucleotides are TGTGCCAGCAGCGTGGACACAACGGTGAGAGAGACCCAGTACTTC.

This chain connects TRBV6-5 to TRBJ2-7; D is possibly TRBD2 (5 bases). Germline loops: CDR1 MNHEY, CDR2 SVGAGI. Trimming left V 6 bases short and J 3 bases short, with 12 bases between. The CDR3 is made up of 13 amino acids. The CDR3 bases are TGTGCCAGCAGCCCCAGACGGGACTACGAGCAGTACTTC. Residues: CASSPRRDYEQYF.

The chain employs TRBV5-6 and TRBJ1-6; D is unclear. V was trimmed by 2 bases and J by 7 bases, leaving 4 bases between them. Germline V gene lookup returns CDR1 SGHDT and CDR2 YYEEEE. This CDR3 region has 12 residues. The CDR3 coding sequence is TGTGCCAGCAGCTTTATCAATTCACCCCTCCACTTT. Translation gives CASSFINSPLHF.

The rearrangement joins TRBV19 to TRBJ2-7; D may be TRBD2 (6 bases). Between the trimmed V and J ends, which lost 5 bases and 0 bases, there was a span of 11 bases. The CDR3 covers 14 residues. Germline V gene data show CDR1 as LNHDA and CDR2 as SQIVND (reference sequence). The CDR3 nucleotides read TGTGCCAGTAGTGCGGAGGGGTCCTCCTACGAGCAGTACTTC. It translates to CASSAEGSSYEQYF. The full variable domain, its missing parts supplied by reference TRBV19 and TRBJ2-7, is DGGITQSPKYLFRKEGQNVTLSCEQNLNHDAMYWYRQDPGQGLRLIYYSQIVNDFQKGDIAEGYSVSREKKESFPLTVTSAQKNPTAFYLCASSAEGSSYEQYFGPGTRLTVT.

This sequence joins TRBV25-1 and TRBJ1-2; perhaps TRBD1 as D (5 bases). In germline, CDR1 is MGHDK, CDR2 SYGVNS. This CDR3 is 14 amino acids long. V shed 6 bases and J shed 4 bases, with 15 bases lying between them. The CDR3 coding sequence is TGTGCCAGCAGCCAAACCGACAGAGCCTATGGCTACACCTTC. This gives the protein CASSQTDRAYGYTF.

DNA of the CDR3: TGTGCCAGCAGAGCGGCGAGTGGGTCCTACAATGAGCAGTTCTTC. It is translated as CASRAASGSYNEQFF. The chain uses TRBV13 and TRBJ2-1; possible D gene TRBD2, 5 bases. The V end lost 6 bases, the J end lost 1 base, and 13 bases lay between the germline ends. CDR1 is PRHDT, CDR2 FYEKMQ, per germline (reference sequence). This CDR3 is 15 amino acids long.

This clone was detected a few times. CDR3 in DNA: TGTGCCAGCAGCGTTCGACTAGTAACTGAGCAGTTCTTC. It specifies CASSVRLVTEQFF. The rearrangement joins TRBV14 to TRBJ2-1, with D perhaps TRBD2 (6 bases). V lost 5 bases to trimming and J lost 9 bases, with 14 bases between them. The CDR3 length is 13 residues. In germline, CDR1 is SGHDN, CDR2 FVKESK.

J is TRBJ2-5 and V is TRBV5-1, with D possibly TRBD1 on 5 matching bases. TRBJ2-7 explains the end of the DNA better; the J call may be wrong. The CDR3 has 15 amino acids. CDR1 SGHRS and CDR2 YFSETQ come from the germline V gene. CDR3 sequence: CASSLTFGQTYEQYF. The CDR3 region has the DNA TGCGCCAGCAGCTTGACGTTCGGACAAACCTACGAGCAGTACTTC.

The rearrangement uses TRBV5-1 and TRBJ1-4; 8 bases line up with TRBD1. The junction had 5 bases not matched to a gene; V was cut back by 2 bases and J by 2 bases. The CDR3 loop spans 16 amino acids. In germline, CDR1 is SGHRS, CDR2 YFSETQ. CDR3 nucleotides: TGCGCCAGCAGCTTTGCCCGGGACAGGACTAATGAAAAACTGTTTTTT. Protein product: CASSFARDRTNEKLFF.

This sequence joins TRBV25-1 and TRBJ2-7, with unresolved D. The CDR3 is made up of 15 amino acids. V lost 4 bases and J lost 0, with 13 bases in between. In germline, CDR1 is MGHDK, CDR2 SYGVNS. CDR3 sequence: CASSGPQINSYEQYF. The CDR3 DNA reads TGTGCCAGCAGTGGGCCCCAAATAAACTCCTACGAGCAGTACTTC.

The V and J genes are TRBV27 and TRBJ1-5, with D maybe TRBD1 (6 bases). The CDR3 covers 14 residues. Trimming shortened V by 2 bases and J by 5 bases, and 10 bases separated the two germline ends. Germline V lookup: CDR1 MNHEY, CDR2 SMNVEV (reference sequence). CDR3 sequence: CASSLGGGYQPQHF. The CDR3 DNA sequence: TGTGCCAGCAGTTTAGGAGGGGGATATCAGCCCCAGCATTTT.

The CDR3 sequence is CASSDAAEGNQPQHF. The CDR3 nucleotides are TGTGCCAGCAGCGACGCGGCCGAGGGCAATCAGCCCCAGCATTTT. The genes are TRBV9 and TRBJ1-5; D not certain. The germline CDR1 and CDR2 sequences are SGDLS and YYNGEE. Trimming took 3 bases from V and 2 from J, leaving 12 bases between them. The CDR3 covers 15 residues. The full variable domain, in which reference TRBV9 and TRBJ1-5 provide the parts outside the CDR3, is DSGVTQTPKHLITATGQRVTLRCSPRSGDLSVYWYQQSLDQGLQFLIQYYNGEERAKGNILERFSAQQFPDLHSELNLSSLELGDSALYFCASSDAAEGNQPQHFGDGTRLSIL.

CDR3 in amino acids: CASSLRQGYGYTF. DNA of the CDR3: TGTGCCAGCAGCTTGCGACAGGGGTATGGCTACACCTTC. This chain joins TRBV5-5 and TRBJ1-2; 8 nucleotides line up with TRBD1. Germline CDR1 and CDR2: SGHKS and YYEKEE (reference sequence). The CDR3 has 13 amino acids. J was trimmed by 5 bases and V by 1 base; bases with no gene match: 1. Using reference TRBV5-5 and TRBJ1-2 for the parts outside the CDR3, the full variable domain is DAGVTQSPTHLIKTRGQQVTLRCSPISGHKSVSWYQQVLGQGPQFIFQYYEKEERGRGNFPDRFSARQFPNYSSELNVNALLLGDSALYLCASSLRQGYGYTFGSGTRLTVV.

The chain combines TRBV5-6 with TRBJ2-1, with D hard to call. V was pared by 3 bases and J by 9 bases, with 7 bases between. Germline CDR1 reads SGHDT; CDR2 reads YYEEEE. The CDR3 length is 11 residues. The CDR3 is CASSSPGEQFF. In DNA form, the CDR3 reads TGTGCCAGCAGCTCCCCCGGTGAGCAGTTCTTC.

Only a few counts were recorded for this clone. The chain couples TRBV9 to TRBJ2-1; weak D call: TRBD2 (5 bases). The CDR3 length is 15 residues. Trimming stripped 3 bases from V and 7 bases from J, with 17 bases between. Germline-derived CDR1 and CDR2 are SGDLS and YYNGEE. The DNA for the CDR3 is TGTGCCAGCAGCGACTTTCCCAGATCGGGAAATGAGCAGTTCTTC. It yields the protein CASSDFPRSGNEQFF.

This clone has only one observation. V and J are TRBV7-9 and TRBJ1-2; 8 bases fit TRBD1. Germline CDR1 SEHNR, CDR2 FQNEAQ (reference sequence). There are 12 residues in the CDR3. Unmatched junction bases numbered 2, after V lost 5 bases and J lost 6 bases. The chain's CDR3 is CASSLTGDGYTF. For the CDR3, the DNA is TGTGCCAGCAGCCTGACAGGGGATGGCTACACCTTC.

Note on this clone: Other DNA sequences in this sample translate to the same CDR3. V gene TRBV7-9 combines with J gene TRBJ1-6, with a possible D match to TRBD1 (6 bases). Trimming stripped 5 bases from V and 10 bases from J, with 9 bases between. The CDR3 is 12 amino acids. Germline-derived CDR1 and CDR2 are SEHNR and FQNEAQ (reference sequence). CDR3 loop: CASSPGGSPLHF. The CDR3 DNA sequence: TGTGCCAGCAGCCCCGGGGGCTCACCCCTCCACTTT.

This chain uses TRBV29-1 with TRBJ1-1, with 8 bases fitting TRBD1. There are 15 residues in the CDR3. Trimming took 7 bases from V and 6 from J; bases not matched to a gene: 16. CDR1 SQVTM and CDR2 ANQGSEA come from the germline V gene. CDR3 sequence (DNA): TGCAGCGCCTGGGGGGGACGGACAGGGATAGCTGAAGCTTTCTTT. Its protein product is CSAWGGRTGIAEAFF.

This clone was counted between two and nine times. The V call is TRBV6-4, the J call TRBJ2-1; TRBD2 aligns across 7 bases. Trimming cost V 2 bases and J 4 bases; bases outside gene matches: 5. This CDR3 spans 15 amino acids. The germline CDR1 and CDR2 sequences are MRHNA and SNTAGT. The CDR3 region has the DNA TGTGCCAGCAGTGACGGACTAGGGTCGTACAATGAGCAGTTCTTC. Amino acids: CASSDGLGSYNEQFF.